These T cell receptor beta chains were read from a single sample in a study of cytomegalovirus exposure and HLA in healthy donors. Repertoires were generated with immunoSEQ multiplex PCR, while TCRdb's copy carries only in-frame clones and drops some. The sample has under 150,000 clones, over 65% seen once; the top ten hold 5% to 6%. Sequenced sample: PBMCs. The origin of the receptors is a woman in her 30s in good health and CMV-seropositive. Each CDR3 is given with its conserved first and last residue. D genes are given only for firm matches. A row's size may be missing; if present it is once, few, many or a size class.

abundance | d_gene | j_gene | v_gene | CDR3aa | CDR3nt
NA | NA | TRBJ1-2 | TRBV5-1 | CASSLGGQGNYGYTF | TGCGCCAGCAGCTTGGGGGGTCAGGGAAACTATGGCTACACCTTC
NA | TRBD1 | TRBJ1-1 | TRBV5-4 | CATSTGVIRNTEAFF | TGTGCCACCTCGACAGGGGTCATACGGAACACTGAAGCTTTCTTT
NA | TRBD2 | TRBJ2-7 | TRBV19 | CASRTSGSGVQYF | TGCGCCAGCCGGACTAGCGGGAGTGGAGTGCAGTACTTC
few | NA | TRBJ2-7 | TRBV19 | CASSIGVTKYEQYF | TGTGCCAGTAGTATCGGGGTAACGAAGTACGAGCAGTACTTC
NA | NA | TRBJ2-1 | TRBV5-1 | CASSVDKRGAQFF | TGCGCCAGCAGCGTAGATAAACGGGGTGCCCAGTTCTTC
NA | TRBD2 | TRBJ2-1 | TRBV27 | CASSFSGRSYNEQFF | TGTGCCAGCAGTTTTAGCGGGAGGTCCTACAATGAGCAGTTCTTC
NA | NA | TRBJ1-2 | TRBV12-5 | CASGLVRGQNYGYTF | TGTGCTAGTGGTTTGGTACGAGGGCAGAACTATGGCTACACCTTC
NA | NA | TRBJ2-5 | TRBV6-5 | CASKAGLETQYF | TGTGCCAGCAAGGCGGGGTTAGAGACCCAGTACTTC
NA | TRBD1 | TRBJ2-7 | TRBV6-6 | CASSPGGYEQYF | TGTGCCAGCAGTCCAGGGGGCTACGAGCAGTACTTC
NA | NA | TRBJ1-1 | TRBV6-6 | CASSYGPGTEAFF | TGTGCCAGCAGTTACGGGCCAGGCACTGAAGCTTTCTTT
NA | NA | TRBJ2-7 | TRBV12-1 | CANQVRSSYEQYF | TGTGCCAACCAAGTCCGGAGCTCCTACGAGCAGTACTTC
NA | NA | TRBJ2-5 | TRBV18 | CASSPPSAETQYF | TGTGCCAGCTCACCACCGAGCGCGGAGACCCAGTACTTC
NA | NA | TRBJ1-1 | TRBV2 | CASSETLQGRNTEAFF | TGTGCCAGCAGTGAAACTCTACAGGGCCGAAACACTGAAGCTTTCTTT
NA | TRBD1 | TRBJ1-1 | TRBV29-1 | CSVWGQQNTEAFF | TGCAGCGTGTGGGGACAGCAGAACACTGAAGCTTTCTTT
NA | TRBD2 | TRBJ2-3 | TRBV6-1 | CASSEFSYGRAEDTQYF | TGTGCCAGCAGTGAATTCTCATACGGGAGGGCGGAAGATACGCAGTATTTT
NA | TRBD1 | TRBJ2-7 | TRBV7-9 | CASSTVGTEYWEQYF | TGTGCCAGCAGCACCGTAGGGACAGAGTATTGGGAGCAGTACTTC
NA | NA | TRBJ2-7 | TRBV6-5 | CASSFSGVVYEQYF | TGTGCCAGCAGTTTCTCAGGGGTTGTCTACGAGCAGTACTTC
NA | NA | TRBJ1-1 | TRBV19 | CASSPAIDLDLLEAFF | TGTGCCAGTAGTCCGGCCATCGACTTAGATCTGCTTGAAGCTTTCTTT
NA | NA | TRBJ1-2 | TRBV27 | CASSGPGGHVRGYTF | TGTGCCAGCAGTGGCCCGGGGGGCCATGTAAGGGGCTACACCTTC
NA | NA | TRBJ1-5 | TRBV10-3 | CATAPGYSNQPQHF | TGTGCCACCGCACCGGGATACAGCAATCAGCCCCAGCATTTT
NA | TRBD1 | TRBJ2-1 | TRBV7-8 | CASSRGRGQGGNEQFF | TGTGCCAGCAGCCGGGGGCGGGGACAGGGTGGCAATGAGCAGTTCTTC
once | NA | TRBJ2-3 | TRBV10-3 | CAMARDSDTQYF | TGTGCAATGGCTCGGGATTCAGATACGCAGTATTTT
NA | TRBD1 | TRBJ1-2 | TRBV6-5 | CASSTPGQPYGYTF | TGTGCCAGCAGTACCCCGGGACAGCCCTATGGCTACACCTTC
few | NA | TRBJ1-5 | TRBV6-5 | CASSFLGRGSNQPQHF | TGTGCCAGCAGTTTCCTAGGAAGAGGGAGCAATCAGCCCCAGCATTTT
NA | NA | TRBJ1-1 | TRBV6-1 | CASSEQGMVPEAFF | TGTGCCAGCAGTGAACAGGGGATGGTCCCTGAAGCTTTCTTT
NA | TRBD1 | TRBJ1-2 | TRBV25-1 | CASSGMDRSGYGYTF | TGTGCCAGCAGTGGAATGGACAGGTCCGGGTATGGCTACACCTTC
once | NA | TRBJ2-1 | TRBV21-1 | CASRTGQGGSYNEQFF | TGTGCCAGCAGGACGGGACAGGGCGGCTCCTACAATGAGCAGTTCTTC
once | TRBD2 | TRBJ2-2 | TRBV9 | CASSVGLAGGQTGELFF | TGTGCCAGCAGCGTAGGACTAGCGGGGGGGCAAACCGGGGAGCTGTTTTTT
NA | NA | TRBJ2-7 | TRBV5-1 | CASSLHQGREQYF | TGCGCCAGCAGCTTGCATCAGGGCAGGGAGCAGTACTTC
NA | NA | TRBJ2-1 | TRBV7-9 | CASSLAGSNEQFF | TGTGCCAGCAGCTTAGCCGGGTCCAATGAGCAGTTCTTC
NA | NA | TRBJ2-7 | TRBV19 | CASSIGGGYEQYF | TGTGCCAGTAGTATAGGGGGCGGATACGAGCAGTACTTC
once | NA | TRBJ1-3 | TRBV7-2 | CASSLDVAGIGNTIYF | TGTGCCAGCAGCTTAGACGTCGCGGGAATCGGAAACACCATATATTTT
NA | TRBD2 | TRBJ2-7 | TRBV4-1 | CASSQPTSGVSYEQYF | TGCGCCAGCAGCCAACCGACTAGCGGCGTATCCTACGAGCAGTACTTC
NA | NA | TRBJ1-1 | TRBV7-9 | CASSSGTDNTEAFF | TGTGCCAGCAGCAGCGGGACGGATAACACTGAAGCTTTCTTT
NA | NA | TRBJ1-2 | TRBV10-3 | CAITAGVSYGYTF | TGTGCCATCACCGCAGGGGTAAGCTATGGCTACACCTTC
NA | NA | TRBJ2-1 | TRBV6-1 | CASNGNYNEQFF | TGTGCCAGCAATGGCAACTACAATGAGCAGTTCTTC
NA | NA | TRBJ2-5 | TRBV28 | CASTVRGGIQTQYF | TGTGCCAGCACGGTTAGGGGCGGCATACAGACCCAGTACTTC
NA | TRBD2 | TRBJ2-1 | TRBV4-1 | CASSQGVAGGYNNEQFF | TGCGCCAGCAGCCAAGGAGTAGCGGGGGGGTACAACAATGAGCAGTTCTTC
NA | TRBD2 | TRBJ2-7 | TRBV13 | CASSFHSSGSNEQYF | TGTGCCAGCAGCTTCCATAGTAGCGGGAGTAACGAGCAGTACTTC